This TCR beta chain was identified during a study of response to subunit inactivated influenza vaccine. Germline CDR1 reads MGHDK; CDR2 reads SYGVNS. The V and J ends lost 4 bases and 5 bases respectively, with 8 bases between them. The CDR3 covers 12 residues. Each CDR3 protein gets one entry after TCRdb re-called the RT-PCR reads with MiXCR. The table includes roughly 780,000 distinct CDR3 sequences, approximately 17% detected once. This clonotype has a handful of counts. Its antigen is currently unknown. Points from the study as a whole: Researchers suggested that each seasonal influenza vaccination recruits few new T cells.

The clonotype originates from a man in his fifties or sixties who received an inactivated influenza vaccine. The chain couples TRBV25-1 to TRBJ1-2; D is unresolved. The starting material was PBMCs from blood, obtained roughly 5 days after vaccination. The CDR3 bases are TGTGCCAGCAGTGGGGTTAGATATGGCTACACCTTC. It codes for CASSGVRYGYTF.